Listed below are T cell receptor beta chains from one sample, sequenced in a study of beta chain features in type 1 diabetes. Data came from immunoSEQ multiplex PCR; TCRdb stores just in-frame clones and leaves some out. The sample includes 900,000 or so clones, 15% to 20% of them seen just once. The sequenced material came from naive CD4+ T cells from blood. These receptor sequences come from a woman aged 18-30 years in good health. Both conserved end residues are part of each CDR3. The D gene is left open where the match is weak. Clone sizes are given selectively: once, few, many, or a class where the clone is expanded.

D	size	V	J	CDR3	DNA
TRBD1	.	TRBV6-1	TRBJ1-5	CASTPMRDSHQPQHF	TGTGCCAGCACACCAATGAGGGACAGCCATCAGCCCCAGCATTTT
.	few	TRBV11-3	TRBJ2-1	CASSFGRGEQFF	TGTGCCAGCAGCTTTGGCAGGGGTGAGCAGTTCTTC
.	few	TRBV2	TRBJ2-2	CASRQNTGELFF	TGTGCCAGCCGGCAGAATACCGGGGAGCTGTTTTTT
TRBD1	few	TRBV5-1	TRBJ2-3	CASSQGAWDLGDTDTQYF	TGCGCCAGCAGCCAGGGGGCTTGGGACCTCGGGGACACAGATACGCAGTATTTT
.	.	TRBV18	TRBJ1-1	CASSPDMNTEAFF	TGTGCCAGCTCACCTGACATGAACACTGAAGCTTTCTTT
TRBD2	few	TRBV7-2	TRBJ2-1	CASSTGLAAYNEQFF	TGTGCCAGCAGCACTGGACTAGCGGCCTACAATGAGCAGTTCTTC
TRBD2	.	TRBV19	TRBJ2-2	CASSIAGDTGELFF	TGTGCCAGTAGTATCGCGGGGGACACCGGGGAGCTGTTTTTT
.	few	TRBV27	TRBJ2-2	CASSFIDTGELFF	TGTGCCAGCAGTTTCATTGACACCGGGGAGCTGTTTTTT
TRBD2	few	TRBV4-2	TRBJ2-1	CASSQVGGTRDNEQFF	TGTGCCAGCAGCCAAGTAGGCGGGACTAGGGACAATGAGCAGTTCTTC
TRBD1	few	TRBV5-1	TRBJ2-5	CASSEKTTGVGMLSRETQYF	TGCGCCAGCAGCGAAAAGACTACAGGGGTAGGGATGTTGTCGCGTGAGACCCAGTACTTC
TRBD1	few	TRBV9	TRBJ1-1	CASSVAPGQMNTEAFF	TGTGCCAGCAGCGTAGCACCGGGACAGATGAACACTGAAGCTTTCTTT
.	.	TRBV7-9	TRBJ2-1	CASRLGGYSYNEQFF	TGTGCCAGCAGGTTGGGGGGATACTCCTACAATGAGCAGTTCTTC
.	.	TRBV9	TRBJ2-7	CASSRGTSRGYEQYF	TGTGCCAGCAGCCGGGGGACATCGCGGGGCTACGAGCAGTACTTC
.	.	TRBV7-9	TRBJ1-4	CASSGTSGTNEKLFF	TGTGCCAGCAGCGGGACCTCGGGGACTAATGAAAAACTGTTTTTT
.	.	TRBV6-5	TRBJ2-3	CASSYSRSTDTQYF	TGTGCCAGCAGTTACTCTCGCAGCACAGATACGCAGTATTTT
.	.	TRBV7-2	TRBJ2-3	CASSFSRTSTDTQYF	TGTGCCAGCAGCTTTAGCCGGACTAGCACAGATACGCAGTATTTT
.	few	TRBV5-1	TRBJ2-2	CASSLGADSLTGELFF	TGCGCCAGCAGCTTAGGGGCGGACAGTCTCACCGGGGAGCTGTTTTTT
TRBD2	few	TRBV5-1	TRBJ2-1	CASSHVYQRTSGSTEQFF	TGCGCCAGCAGCCACGTGTATCAAAGAACTAGCGGGAGCACTGAGCAGTTCTTC
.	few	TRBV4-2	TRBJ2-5	CASSQTEQETQYF	TGTGCCAGCAGCCAGACGGAGCAAGAGACCCAGTACTTC
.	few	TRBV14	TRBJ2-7	CASSQVSAIEQYF	TGTGCCAGCAGCCAAGTTTCCGCAATCGAGCAGTACTTC
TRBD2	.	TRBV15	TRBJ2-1	CATSRGRLAGDNEQFF	TGTGCCACCAGCAGAGGCCGACTAGCGGGAGATAATGAGCAGTTCTTC
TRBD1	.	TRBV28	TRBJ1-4	CASSPMGQGDEKLFF	TGTGCCAGCAGTCCAATGGGACAGGGTGACGAAAAACTGTTTTTT
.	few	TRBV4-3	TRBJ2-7	CASSQAHGQPYEQYF	TGCGCCAGCAGCCAAGCCCACGGACAGCCTTACGAGCAGTACTTC
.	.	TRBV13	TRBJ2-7	CASSGGNGITYEQYF	TGTGCCAGCAGCGGTGGGAACGGTATCACCTACGAGCAGTACTTC
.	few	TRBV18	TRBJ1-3	CASSPMVIAISGNTIYF	TGTGCCAGCTCACCAATGGTGATTGCCATCTCTGGAAACACCATATATTTT
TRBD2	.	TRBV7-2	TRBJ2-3	CASSFAGGTDTQYF	TGTGCCAGCAGCTTTGCGGGAGGCACAGATACGCAGTATTTT
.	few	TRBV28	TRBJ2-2	CASSQTQPLPGATGELFF	TGTGCCAGCAGCCAAACACAACCTCTCCCAGGGGCCACCGGGGAGCTGTTTTTT
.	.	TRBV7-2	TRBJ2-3	CASSVRLVSDTQYF	TGTGCCAGCAGCGTTCGACTAGTTTCAGATACGCAGTATTTT
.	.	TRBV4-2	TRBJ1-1	CASSQDQSPEAFF	TGTGCCAGCAGCCAAGATCAATCCCCTGAAGCTTTCTTT
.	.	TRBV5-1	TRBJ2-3	CASSLEQRTDTQYF	TGCGCCAGCAGCTTGGAACAGCGCACAGATACGCAGTATTTT
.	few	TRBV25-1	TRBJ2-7	CASSDTGEGTYEQYF	TGTGCCAGCAGTGATACAGGGGAGGGCACCTACGAGCAGTACTTC
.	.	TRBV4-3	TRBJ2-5	CASTHRGLQETQYF	TGCGCCAGCACCCACAGAGGGCTTCAAGAGACCCAGTACTTC